This is a list of T cell receptor beta chains from one sample in a study of OX40 agonist ivuxolimab in advanced cancers. The protocol was immunoSEQ multiplex PCR, while the TCRdb copy is restricted to in-frame clones and leaves out a portion. The repertoire holds 35,000 to 45,000 clones, with 80% to 90% as singletons. The sample was CD4+ or CD8+ T cells sorted from blood, taken in a trial of the OX40 agonist ivuxolimab. These receptors were taken from an adult with an advanced solid tumor such as melanoma, head and neck, liver or kidney cancer. The CDR3 runs from the conserved cysteine through the conserved F or W. D genes are given only for firm matches.

d_gene	v_gene	j_gene	CDR3aa	CDR3nt
-	TRBV7-8	TRBJ2-3	CASSVGPGDTQYF	TGTGCCAGCAGCGTGGGGCCGGGAGATACGCAGTATTTT
TRBD1	TRBV28	TRBJ1-1	CASSSFRRQGARNTEAFF	TGTGCCAGCAGTTCCTTCCGAAGACAGGGGGCTCGGAACACTGAAGCTTTCTTT
-	TRBV21-1	TRBJ2-1	CASIDRGSSYNEQFF	TGTGCCAGCATCGACAGGGGGAGCTCCTACAATGAGCAGTTCTTC
TRBD2	TRBV6-1	TRBJ2-7	CASSEQMKRGWEQYF	TGTGCCAGCAGTGAACAGATGAAGCGGGGGTGGGAGCAGTACTTC
-	TRBV13	TRBJ1-2	CASSLAGEDSNYGYTF	TGTGCCAGCAGCTTAGCTGGAGAGGATAGTAACTATGGCTACACCTTC
TRBD2	TRBV30	TRBJ2-3	CAWTSGTPTDTQYF	TGTGCCTGGACTAGCGGGACCCCCACAGATACGCAGTATTTT
-	TRBV2	TRBJ2-7	CASSEAPYEQYF	TGTGCCAGCAGTGAAGCCCCCTACGAGCAGTACTTC
-	TRBV9	TRBJ1-3	CASSVTGSGNTIYF	TGTGCCAGCAGCGTGACAGGTTCAGGAAACACCATATATTTT
-	TRBV30	TRBJ2-2	CAWSVRSAGELFF	TGTGCCTGGAGTGTACGGTCAGCCGGGGAGCTGTTTTTT
-	TRBV7-2	TRBJ2-3	CASSLGPTTDTQYF	TGTGCCAGCAGCCTGGGACCGACCACAGATACGCAGTATTTT
-	TRBV9	TRBJ2-1	CASSGGGGGKQFF	TGTGCCAGCAGCGGGGGAGGTGGCGGGAAGCAGTTCTTC
-	TRBV2	TRBJ1-5	CASTQGGSGQPQHF	TGTGCCAGCACCCAGGGCGGGTCCGGGCAGCCCCAGCATTTT
-	TRBV4-2	TRBJ1-4	CASSQESTASANEKLFF	TGTGCCAGCAGCCAAGAGTCTACGGCCTCGGCTAATGAAAAACTGTTTTTT
TRBD1	TRBV5-4	TRBJ1-4	CASSIDHRGSGEKLFF	TGTGCCAGCAGCATAGACCACAGGGGGTCAGGTGAAAAACTGTTTTTT
TRBD2	TRBV6-1	TRBJ2-1	CASRSGRVPYNEQFF	TGTGCCAGCAGGAGCGGGAGGGTCCCTTACAATGAGCAGTTCTTC
TRBD1	TRBV19	TRBJ1-5	CASSAFGQGNQPQHF	TGTGCCAGTAGTGCATTCGGACAGGGCAATCAGCCCCAGCATTTT
-	TRBV7-2	TRBJ1-2	CASSLAGYYGYTF	TGTGCCAGCAGCTTAGCAGGGTACTATGGCTACACCTTC
-	TRBV27	TRBJ1-4	CASRRTPTNNEKLFF	TGTGCCAGCAGACGGACCCCGACTAATAATGAAAAACTGTTTTTT
-	TRBV19	TRBJ2-1	CATSPWEGAYNEQFF	TGTGCCACTTCCCCTTGGGAGGGGGCGTACAATGAGCAGTTCTTC
-	TRBV6-5	TRBJ2-1	CASSPAGFRSEQFF	TGTGCCAGCAGTCCGGCGGGGTTTAGGTCTGAGCAGTTCTTC